These T cell receptor beta chains were read from a single sample in a study of shared clonotypes between healthy human individuals. TCRdb keeps only in-frame clones here, not all; method: immunoSEQ multiplex PCR. Among roughly 530,000 clones listed, about 96% were seen once. Material for sequencing was naive CD4+ T cells sorted from blood. The receptors originated from a woman in her 30s in good health. Each CDR3 is given with its conserved first and last residue. The D gene is left open where the match is weak. Part of the rows lack a size; the others show once, few, many or a class for expanded clones.

j_call: TRBJ1-2; clone_size: NA; v_call: TRBV28; cdr3_length: 12; d_call: NA; cdr3_aa: CASGPVAYGYTF; cdr3_nt: TGTGCCAGCGGCCCGGTTGCCTATGGCTACACCTTC
j_call: TRBJ1-1; clone_size: NA; v_call: TRBV2; cdr3_length: 13; d_call: NA; cdr3_aa: CASMDNGFSEAFF; cdr3_nt: TGTGCCAGCATGGATAACGGATTCTCTGAAGCTTTCTTT
j_call: TRBJ1-4; clone_size: NA; v_call: TRBV21-1; cdr3_length: 17; d_call: NA; cdr3_aa: CASSKGRDRGTNEKLFF; cdr3_nt: TGTGCCAGCAGCAAAGGACGGGACAGGGGAACTAATGAAAAACTGTTTTTT
j_call: TRBJ2-7; clone_size: NA; v_call: TRBV30; cdr3_length: 14; d_call: TRBD1; cdr3_aa: CALTSGTGNYEQYF; cdr3_nt: TGTGCCTTGACCTCTGGGACAGGGAACTACGAGCAGTACTTC
j_call: TRBJ1-6; clone_size: NA; v_call: TRBV4-2; cdr3_length: 14; d_call: TRBD1; cdr3_aa: CASSQDRGPSPLHF; cdr3_nt: TGTGCCAGCAGCCAAGACAGGGGGCCTTCACCCCTCCACTTT
j_call: TRBJ2-1; clone_size: NA; v_call: TRBV5-1; cdr3_length: 16; d_call: TRBD2; cdr3_aa: CASSGEAGVVYNEQFF; cdr3_nt: TGCGCCAGCAGCGGAGAAGCGGGAGTCGTCTACAATGAGCAGTTCTTC
j_call: TRBJ2-5; clone_size: NA; v_call: TRBV4-1; cdr3_length: 16; d_call: NA; cdr3_aa: CASSQDGTKGKETQYF; cdr3_nt: TGCGCCAGCAGCCAAGATGGGACGAAGGGGAAAGAGACCCAGTACTTC
j_call: TRBJ2-3; clone_size: NA; v_call: TRBV19; cdr3_length: 14; d_call: NA; cdr3_aa: CASSTQKSIDTQYF; cdr3_nt: TGTGCCAGTAGTACCCAAAAGAGTATAGATACGCAGTATTTT
j_call: TRBJ2-3; clone_size: NA; v_call: TRBV7-9; cdr3_length: 14; d_call: NA; cdr3_aa: CASSFSGTENTQYF; cdr3_nt: TGTGCCAGCAGCTTTTCCGGGACGGAAAATACGCAGTATTTT
j_call: TRBJ2-3; clone_size: NA; v_call: TRBV6-1; cdr3_length: 12; d_call: NA; cdr3_aa: CASGGGPDTQYF; cdr3_nt: TGTGCCAGCGGGGGGGGCCCAGATACGCAGTATTTT
j_call: TRBJ1-1; clone_size: NA; v_call: TRBV18; cdr3_length: 15; d_call: TRBD1; cdr3_aa: CASSQTGTSTTEAFF; cdr3_nt: TGTGCCAGCTCGCAGACAGGGACGAGCACCACTGAAGCTTTCTTT
j_call: TRBJ2-7; clone_size: NA; v_call: TRBV5-1; cdr3_length: 14; d_call: TRBD1; cdr3_aa: CASRNRGSSYEQYF; cdr3_nt: TGCGCCAGCAGAAACAGGGGGAGCTCCTACGAGCAGTACTTC
j_call: TRBJ2-1; clone_size: NA; v_call: TRBV29-1; cdr3_length: 14; d_call: TRBD2; cdr3_aa: CSVAPGLAYNEQFF; cdr3_nt: TGCAGCGTCGCCCCGGGACTAGCGTACAATGAGCAGTTCTTC
j_call: TRBJ2-5; clone_size: NA; v_call: TRBV9; cdr3_length: 14; d_call: NA; cdr3_aa: CASSRQGGQETQYF; cdr3_nt: TGTGCCAGCAGTCGGCAAGGCGGTCAAGAGACCCAGTACTTC
j_call: TRBJ2-3; clone_size: NA; v_call: TRBV29-1; cdr3_length: 14; d_call: TRBD1; cdr3_aa: CSVRQGPSTDTQYF; cdr3_nt: TGCAGCGTTAGACAGGGTCCTAGCACAGATACGCAGTATTTT
j_call: TRBJ2-3; clone_size: NA; v_call: TRBV7-6; cdr3_length: 12; d_call: NA; cdr3_aa: CASSLGTDTQYF; cdr3_nt: TGTGCCAGCAGCTTAGGTACAGATACGCAGTATTTT
j_call: TRBJ1-1; clone_size: NA; v_call: TRBV10-1; cdr3_length: 13; d_call: TRBD1; cdr3_aa: CASRGQRDTEAFF; cdr3_nt: TGCGCCAGCAGGGGACAGCGGGACACTGAAGCTTTCTTT
j_call: TRBJ1-3; clone_size: NA; v_call: TRBV28; cdr3_length: 15; d_call: TRBD1; cdr3_aa: CASSARDRVGNTIYF; cdr3_nt: TGTGCCAGCAGTGCCCGGGACAGGGTCGGAAACACCATATATTTT
j_call: TRBJ1-5; clone_size: NA; v_call: TRBV19; cdr3_length: 15; d_call: NA; cdr3_aa: CASSIRQFSNQPQHF; cdr3_nt: TGTGCCAGTAGTATTCGTCAGTTTAGCAATCAGCCCCAGCATTTT
j_call: TRBJ2-7; clone_size: NA; v_call: TRBV27; cdr3_length: 14; d_call: NA; cdr3_aa: CASGRGDSLYEQYF; cdr3_nt: TGTGCCAGCGGGCGTGGGGACTCTCTCTACGAGCAGTACTTC
j_call: TRBJ1-3; clone_size: NA; v_call: TRBV6-6; cdr3_length: 16; d_call: NA; cdr3_aa: CASSTSGQGRGNTIYF; cdr3_nt: NA
j_call: TRBJ2-1; clone_size: NA; v_call: TRBV27; cdr3_length: 13; d_call: NA; cdr3_aa: CASSSLGYNEQFF; cdr3_nt: TGTGCCAGCAGCTCTTTGGGTTACAATGAGCAGTTCTTC
j_call: TRBJ1-1; clone_size: NA; v_call: TRBV4-1; cdr3_length: 14; d_call: TRBD1; cdr3_aa: CASSPPDRRTEAFF; cdr3_nt: TGCGCCAGCAGCCCTCCGGACAGGCGTACTGAAGCTTTCTTT
j_call: TRBJ2-5; clone_size: NA; v_call: TRBV19; cdr3_length: 15; d_call: NA; cdr3_aa: CASSIVSGQQETQYF; cdr3_nt: TGTGCCAGTAGTATTGTTTCCGGACAGCAAGAGACCCAGTACTTC
j_call: TRBJ2-1; clone_size: NA; v_call: TRBV11-3; cdr3_length: 17; d_call: TRBD2; cdr3_aa: CASSRRTSGSGYNEQFF; cdr3_nt: TGTGCCAGCAGCCGACGGACTAGCGGGAGCGGGTACAATGAGCAGTTCTTC
j_call: TRBJ2-2; clone_size: NA; v_call: TRBV10-3; cdr3_length: 14; d_call: TRBD1; cdr3_aa: CAISPGQGTGELFF; cdr3_nt: TGTGCCATCAGTCCGGGACAGGGGACCGGGGAGCTGTTTTTT
j_call: TRBJ2-7; clone_size: NA; v_call: TRBV5-1; cdr3_length: 15; d_call: TRBD1; cdr3_aa: CASSVDRGGSYEQYF; cdr3_nt: TGCGCCAGCAGCGTGGACAGGGGAGGATCCTACGAGCAGTACTTC
j_call: TRBJ1-5; clone_size: NA; v_call: TRBV2; cdr3_length: 17; d_call: TRBD1; cdr3_aa: CASEGIRGTGASQPQHF; cdr3_nt: TGTGCCAGCGAGGGGATTCGGGGGACAGGGGCTAGTCAGCCCCAGCATTTT
j_call: TRBJ2-7; clone_size: NA; v_call: TRBV28; cdr3_length: 13; d_call: NA; cdr3_aa: CASSLTDSNEQYF; cdr3_nt: TGTGCCAGCAGTTTAACAGATAGTAACGAGCAGTACTTC
j_call: TRBJ2-5; clone_size: NA; v_call: TRBV7-3; cdr3_length: 14; d_call: TRBD1; cdr3_aa: CASSETGGSETQYF; cdr3_nt: TGTGCCAGCAGCGAAACAGGGGGTTCAGAGACCCAGTACTTC
j_call: TRBJ2-1; clone_size: NA; v_call: TRBV5-1; cdr3_length: 13; d_call: NA; cdr3_aa: CASSLEAGTEQFF; cdr3_nt: TGCGCCAGCAGCTTGGAGGCTGGAACTGAGCAGTTCTTC
j_call: TRBJ2-5; clone_size: NA; v_call: TRBV19; cdr3_length: 15; d_call: TRBD2; cdr3_aa: CASSAGRENQETQYF; cdr3_nt: TGTGCCAGTAGCGCCGGGCGGGAGAATCAAGAGACCCAGTACTTC
j_call: TRBJ1-6; clone_size: NA; v_call: TRBV28; cdr3_length: 17; d_call: NA; cdr3_aa: CASSLAVGQGASSPLHF; cdr3_nt: TGTGCCAGCAGTCTGGCCGTCGGGCAGGGCGCCTCCTCACCCCTCCACTTT
j_call: TRBJ2-3; clone_size: NA; v_call: TRBV5-1; cdr3_length: 14; d_call: NA; cdr3_aa: CASSLVPSTDTQYF; cdr3_nt: TGCGCCAGCAGCTTGGTACCGAGCACAGATACGCAGTATTTT
j_call: TRBJ1-1; clone_size: NA; v_call: TRBV27; cdr3_length: 13; d_call: NA; cdr3_aa: CATRPDGKIEAFF; cdr3_nt: TGTGCCACCAGGCCGGACGGGAAAATCGAAGCTTTCTTT
j_call: TRBJ2-1; clone_size: NA; v_call: TRBV6-6; cdr3_length: 14; d_call: NA; cdr3_aa: CASSYRAEFDEQFF; cdr3_nt: TGTGCCAGCAGTTACCGAGCGGAGTTCGATGAGCAGTTCTTC
j_call: TRBJ2-7; clone_size: once; v_call: TRBV28; cdr3_length: 15; d_call: TRBD2; cdr3_aa: CASSLIAGALSEQYF; cdr3_nt: TGTGCCAGCAGTTTAATAGCGGGAGCGCTTAGCGAGCAGTACTTC
j_call: TRBJ2-1; clone_size: NA; v_call: TRBV6-1; cdr3_length: 15; d_call: TRBD2; cdr3_aa: CASSEASGGYNEQFF; cdr3_nt: TGTGCCAGCAGTGAAGCTAGCGGGGGCTACAATGAGCAGTTCTTC
j_call: TRBJ1-2; clone_size: few; v_call: TRBV19; cdr3_length: 11; d_call: NA; cdr3_aa: CASTLGGGYTF; cdr3_nt: TGTGCCAGTACCCTGGGCGGGGGCTACACCTTC
j_call: TRBJ2-7; clone_size: NA; v_call: TRBV28; cdr3_length: 15; d_call: TRBD1; cdr3_aa: CASSYLGGQGGEQYF; cdr3_nt: TGTGCCAGCAGCTACTTAGGGGGACAGGGAGGCGAGCAGTACTTC
j_call: TRBJ2-1; clone_size: NA; v_call: TRBV7-2; cdr3_length: 16; d_call: TRBD2; cdr3_aa: CASSLLWTSGYNEQFF; cdr3_nt: TGTGCCAGCAGCTTACTCTGGACTAGCGGGTACAATGAGCAGTTCTTC
j_call: TRBJ1-1; clone_size: NA; v_call: TRBV21-1; cdr3_length: 14; d_call: NA; cdr3_aa: CASSKDRQNTEAFF; cdr3_nt: TGTGCCAGCAGCAAAGATCGGCAGAACACTGAAGCTTTCTTT
j_call: TRBJ2-7; clone_size: NA; v_call: TRBV7-9; cdr3_length: 16; d_call: TRBD2; cdr3_aa: CASSSLTSGIYYEQYF; cdr3_nt: TGTGCCAGCAGCTCATTGACTAGCGGAATTTACTACGAGCAGTACTTC
j_call: TRBJ2-7; clone_size: NA; v_call: TRBV28; cdr3_length: 16; d_call: NA; cdr3_aa: CASSLTRQVATYEQYF; cdr3_nt: TGTGCCAGCAGTCTAACAAGACAGGTCGCAACCTACGAGCAGTACTTC
j_call: TRBJ1-1; clone_size: NA; v_call: TRBV6-4; cdr3_length: 13; d_call: NA; cdr3_aa: CASSRVPDTEAFF; cdr3_nt: TGTGCCAGCTCCCGGGTGCCTGACACTGAAGCTTTCTTT
j_call: TRBJ1-2; clone_size: NA; v_call: TRBV5-4; cdr3_length: 17; d_call: NA; cdr3_aa: CASRKGEDYDLVGGYTF; cdr3_nt: TGTGCCAGCAGGAAAGGAGAGGACTACGATTTAGTTGGGGGCTACACCTTC
j_call: TRBJ1-2; clone_size: NA; v_call: TRBV11-3; cdr3_length: 14; d_call: NA; cdr3_aa: CASSLVTYPGGYTF; cdr3_nt: TGTGCCAGCAGCTTAGTTACATATCCAGGTGGCTACACCTTC
j_call: TRBJ1-3; clone_size: NA; v_call: TRBV27; cdr3_length: 15; d_call: NA; cdr3_aa: CASKLTGTVGNTIYF; cdr3_nt: TGTGCCAGCAAATTAACAGGGACGGTTGGAAACACCATATATTTT
j_call: TRBJ2-2; clone_size: NA; v_call: TRBV29-1; cdr3_length: 16; d_call: TRBD1; cdr3_aa: CSFRGTGEINTGELFF; cdr3_nt: TGCAGCTTTAGGGGGACAGGAGAAATTAACACCGGGGAGCTGTTTTTT
j_call: TRBJ1-1; clone_size: NA; v_call: TRBV25-1; cdr3_length: 15; d_call: NA; cdr3_aa: CASSEFRQANTEAFF; cdr3_nt: TGTGCCAGCAGTGAATTTAGACAGGCGAACACTGAAGCTTTCTTT
j_call: TRBJ2-7; clone_size: NA; v_call: TRBV15; cdr3_length: 15; d_call: NA; cdr3_aa: CATRDPLGITYEQYF; cdr3_nt: TGTGCCACCAGGGATCCCCTCGGGATCACCTACGAGCAGTACTTC
j_call: TRBJ2-7; clone_size: NA; v_call: TRBV30; cdr3_length: 13; d_call: NA; cdr3_aa: CAWDRKPRNEQYF; cdr3_nt: TGTGCCTGGGATCGAAAGCCGAGGAACGAGCAGTACTTC
j_call: TRBJ2-7; clone_size: NA; v_call: TRBV28; cdr3_length: 16; d_call: TRBD2; cdr3_aa: CASSFASGSRSHEQYF; cdr3_nt: TGTGCCAGCAGTTTTGCTAGCGGGAGTAGGTCCCACGAGCAGTACTTC
j_call: TRBJ1-2; clone_size: once; v_call: TRBV7-2; cdr3_length: 15; d_call: TRBD1; cdr3_aa: CASSFRYDRGQGYTF; cdr3_nt: TGTGCCAGCAGCTTCCGTTATGACAGGGGGCAAGGCTACACCTTC
j_call: TRBJ1-1; clone_size: once; v_call: TRBV27; cdr3_length: 16; d_call: TRBD1; cdr3_aa: CASSRRDRGPNTEAFF; cdr3_nt: TGTGCCAGCAGTCGACGGGACAGGGGGCCTAACACTGAAGCTTTCTTT